The rows below give T cell receptor beta chains drawn from one sample of a study of blood T cell repertoires in COVID-19. Some clones are missing from TCRdb's copy, which holds only in-frame ones; the method was immunoSEQ multiplex PCR. The table records approximately 300,000 clones, roughly nine tenths of them present only once. Input material: PBMCs or T cells enriched from blood (not recorded which). These receptors were collected from a woman aged 30 to 39 who had recovered from COVID-19. The CDR3 runs from the conserved cysteine through the conserved F or W. The D gene is left open where the match is weak. Rows give clone size only sometimes, using once, few, many, or a class for an expanded clone.

d_call	v_call	j_call	clone_size	cdr3_nt	cdr3_aa
TRBD1	TRBV19	TRBJ1-2	.	TGTGCCACCAACGCTGACTTGGTCGGGACAGAAGATGGCTACACCTTC	CATNADLVGTEDGYTF
.	TRBV7-9	TRBJ2-5	.	TGTGCCAGCAGCTTACCGATACCAGGGACCCAGTACTTC	CASSLPIPGTQYF
TRBD2	TRBV6-2/TRBV6-3	TRBJ2-7	.	TGTGCCAGCAGTTACTTTACACCGGGACTACAGTACTTC	CASSYFTPGLQYF
TRBD1	TRBV10-3	TRBJ1-1	.	TGTGCCATCACGAGGGACAGAAACACTGAAGCTTTCTTT	CAITRDRNTEAFF
TRBD1	TRBV4-2	TRBJ2-4	.	TGTGCCAGCAGCCCCTCAGGGGGCCAAAAAAACATTCAGTACTTC	CASSPSGGQKNIQYF
TRBD1	TRBV2	TRBJ2-5	once	TGTGCCAGCAGCCCGGGACAGTCGTACCAAGAGACCCAGTACTTC	CASSPGQSYQETQYF
.	TRBV4-2	TRBJ2-7	.	TGTGCCAGCAGCCAAGAAGTGGTAGCCAAACCAAAATCCTACGAGCAGTACTTC	CASSQEVVAKPKSYEQYF
.	TRBV18	TRBJ1-5	once	TGTGCCAGCTCACCGGACAGCTGGCAGCCCCAGCATTTT	CASSPDSWQPQHF
.	TRBV4-1	TRBJ2-5	.	TGCGCCAGCAGCCAATGGTCGCAAGCCAGGGTCGAAGAGACCCAGTACTTC	CASSQWSQARVEETQYF
TRBD1	TRBV4-3	TRBJ1-2	.	TGCGCCAGCAGCCAGGACAGGGCGGCAAACTATGGCTACACCTTC	CASSQDRAANYGYTF
TRBD2	TRBV14	TRBJ2-7	once	TGTGCCAGCAGCCGAAGGGCGGGGGAAGGGTACGAGCAGTACTTC	CASSRRAGEGYEQYF